One T cell receptor (beta chain) is described in this entry. What it binds is not known. Via 5' RACE with UMI labels, TRB cDNA libraries were prepared. TCRdb re-called the 5' RACE reads and catalogs CDR3 proteins one per entry, DNA excluded. The listing records about 38,000 distinct CDR3 sequences. The data were obtained in a study of CXCR3-negative and CXCR3-positive naive CD8 T cells. CDR1 is MRHNA and CDR2 is SNTAGT in the germline V gene. The CDR3 extends over 15 amino acids. Findings of the study overall: Diversity was high in both naive subsets and much lower in memory cells. With surface CD5 comparable between naive subsets, TCR strength was estimated using properties derived from the TRB CDR3.

The specimen sequenced was memory CD8+ T cells from blood. The chain is built from TRBV6-4 and TRBJ2-3; TCRdb returns TRBD2, unconfirmable since there is no DNA. The receptor comes from a human donor in good health. Some clones in this sample may be carry-over from other donors' samples. The CDR3 region is CASSEGGGATDTQYF.